The 5 T cell receptor beta chains in this list originate from one sample, sequenced in a study of spatial heterogeneity in lung cancer. Study-wide findings and caveats: Tumors with more nonsynonymous mutations had more expanded intratumoral alpha and beta TCRs.

Time point defined: sample taken at primary tumor resection. Their target antigens are unknown. TCRdb re-called the 5' RACE reads with MiXCR, one entry per CDR3 protein. The sample holds roughly 6,000 distinct CDR3 sequences, about 15% seen once. The input for sequencing was lung tumor tissue, taken at surgery. The receptors here all came from a male donor with early-stage non-small cell lung cancer.

Within the sample, this clonotype is medium-sized. A library made for alpha chains picked up this beta chain off target, so its size means little. This chain connects TRBV7-9 to TRBJ1-1; 8 bases fit TRBD1. Trimming at V came to 4 bases and at J to 0 bases, leaving 4 bases not matched to a gene. CDR1 SEHNR and CDR2 FQNEAQ come from the germline V gene (reference sequence). This CDR3 region has 15 residues. The CDR3: CASSSGTGMNTEAFF. CDR3 DNA sequence: TGTGCCAGCAGCTCTGGGACAGGCATGAACACTGAAGCTTTCTTT.

Only a few counts were recorded for this clonotype. At one of its ends the junction is not consistent with the germline gene, which may arise from a read error. With the library built for alpha chains, this beta chain is off target and its frequency is not meaningful. V gene TRBV7-9 combines with J gene TRBJ1-1; D is uncertain. The V gene's germline CDR1 is SEHNR and CDR2 FQNEAQ (reference sequence). The CDR3 extends over 13 amino acids. CDR3 DNA sequence: TGTGCCAGCAACTTACCCGAGAACACTGAAGCTTTCTTT. The encoded protein is CASNLPENTEAFF.

By sample fraction, this clonotype is medium-sized. This beta chain represents an off-target read in a library built for alpha chains; its size is of limited meaning. The chain joins TRBV5-5 to TRBJ1-1, with D perhaps TRBD1 (5 bases). The germline V gene encodes CDR1 SGHKS and CDR2 YYEKEE (reference sequence). CDR3 length equals 15 residues. Trimming took off 1 base at V and 1 base at J, with 11 bases between the two ends. The CDR3 is CASSLRAGTNTEAFF. CDR3 coding DNA: TGTGCCAGCAGCTTGCGAGCAGGGACGAACACTGAAGCTTTCTTT.

This clonotype is medium-sized. This beta chain is a stray sequence in a library constructed for alpha chains; its clone size is not meaningful. This chain connects TRBV28 to TRBJ2-6, with D maybe TRBD2 (6 bases). The V end was cut by 5 bases, the J end by 0 bases, with 14 bases between. This CDR3 contains 17 residues. CDR1 MDHEN and CDR2 SYDVKM come from the germline V gene. CDR3 region: CASSPLTGSSGANVLTF. CDR3 in DNA: TGTGCCAGCAGTCCCCTGACCGGGAGCTCTGGGGCCAACGTCCTGACTTTC.

Sample share makes this clonotype medium-sized. Little can be read into the size of this beta chain, an off-target read in a library designed for alpha chains. The J gene is TRBJ2-5, the V gene TRBV20-1; D unclear. With 2 bases removed from V and 7 bases from J, the gap between germline ends came to 14 bases. The CDR3 consists of 13 residues. From germline, CDR1 is DFQATT and CDR2 SNEGSKA (reference sequence). The CDR3 spells CSARLGPATTQYF. CDR3 nucleotide sequence: TGCAGTGCTAGACTAGGCCCGGCGACGACCCAGTACTTC.